One and the same sample provided the 16 T cell receptor beta chains below, sequenced in a study of shared clonotypes between healthy human individuals. Generated by immunoSEQ multiplex PCR, the TCRdb table keeps only in-frame clones and is missing some. The sample lists more than 400,000 clones; roughly 95% were seen once. Sequenced sample: naive CD4+ T cells sorted from blood. Regarding subset: CD45RA+ positively selected. Receptor source: a woman aged 25 to 45 in good health.

V usage is TRBV11-2 and J usage is TRBJ2-1, with 8 bases matching TRBD2. Germline lookup yields CDR1 SGHAT and CDR2 FQNNGV. The V segment lost 1 base and the J segment 7 bases; nucleotides outside the gene matches: 9. This CDR3 is 16 amino acids long. CDR3 in DNA: TGTGCCAGCAGCTTAGGTGGCGGGAGGATGAGGAATGAGCAGTTCTTC. It encodes CASSLGGGRMRNEQFF.

This rearrangement joins TRBV2 to TRBJ2-1, with 8 nucleotides matching TRBD2. The CDR3 extends over 14 amino acids. The V gene's germline CDR1 is SNHLY and CDR2 FYNNEI. With 6 bases clipped from V and 7 bases from J, the junction kept 8 bases outside the gene matches. Here the CDR3 DNA reads TGTGCCAGCAGCGAACTAGCGGTATTGAATGAGCAGTTCTTC. This sequence encodes CASSELAVLNEQFF.

The chain is built from TRBV5-6 and TRBJ1-4; possible D gene TRBD1, 5 bases. Between the trimmed V and J ends, which lost 0 bases and 7 bases, there was a span of 13 bases. This CDR3 comprises 15 residues. CDR1 is SGHDT, CDR2 YYEEEE, per germline. This CDR3 is CASSLVAGRGEKLFF. The CDR3 nucleotides are TGTGCCAGCAGCTTGGTTGCAGGGAGGGGTGAAAAACTGTTTTTT.

The chain joins TRBV19 to TRBJ1-1; no definite D call. This CDR3 has 14 residues. The germline V and J ends were trimmed by 10 bases and 0 bases, with 15 bases remaining between them. Germline V lookup: CDR1 LNHDA, CDR2 SQIVND (reference sequence). The chain's CDR3 is CATYHPAMNTEAFF. CDR3 coding DNA: TGTGCCACATATCATCCGGCGATGAACACTGAAGCTTTCTTT. The full variable domain, in which reference TRBV19 and TRBJ1-1 provide the parts outside the CDR3, is DGGITQSPKYLFRKEGQNVTLSCEQNLNHDAMYWYRQDPGQGLRLIYYSQIVNDFQKGDIAEGYSVSREKKESFPLTVTSAQKNPTAFYLCATYHPAMNTEAFFGQGTRLTVV.

The J gene is TRBJ2-3, the V gene TRBV18; 8 bases are a match to TRBD2. Germline V gene data show CDR1 as KGHSH and CDR2 as LQKENI. The V segment lost 9 bases and the J segment 1 base; nucleotides outside the gene matches: 6. This CDR3 is 14 amino acids long. The CDR3 region is CASRAGGGTDTQYF. DNA of the CDR3: TGTGCCAGTCGGGCGGGAGGTGGCACAGATACGCAGTATTTT.

The chain links TRBV21-1 to TRBJ1-5. TRBV21-1 is a listed pseudogene. The CDR3 spans 13 residues. This CDR3 reads CARKRDGNQPQHF. CDR3 bases: TGTGCCAGAAAACGGGACGGAAATCAGCCCCAGCATTTT.

This clone was seen only once. V gene TRBV18 combines with J gene TRBJ2-2; unclear D gene. Per germline, CDR1 KGHSH and CDR2 LQKENI. V was clipped by 2 bases and J by 6 bases, with 13 bases between them. This CDR3 is 15 amino acids long. The CDR3 reads CASSPRSRVSGELFF. The DNA for the CDR3 is TGTGCCAGCTCACCAAGGAGTAGAGTCTCCGGGGAGCTGTTTTTT.

The J gene is TRBJ1-2, the V gene TRBV28; 9 nucleotides agree with TRBD1. CDR1 and CDR2 from the germline V gene are MDHEN and SYDVKM. The CDR3 has 16 amino acids. V gave up 2 bases and J gave up 6 bases; unmatched junction bases: 10. The CDR3 coding sequence is TGTGCCAGCAGTTTAGTGGTCCGGGACAGGGACGATGGCTACACCTTC. Its translation: CASSLVVRDRDDGYTF.

The rearrangement links TRBV23-1 to TRBJ2-1; D possibly matches TRBD1 or TRBD2 (5 bases each). TRBV23-1 is assigned to the ORF class and has an uncertain function. The CDR3 length is 20 residues. V lost 5 bases and J 0 bases, leaving 26 bases between the germline ends. CDR3 DNA: TGCGCCAGCAGTTCCCCCAAGCCGACAGTCCCGGAGGACTCCTACAATGAGCAGTTCTTC. Translated, it gives CASSSPKPTVPEDSYNEQFF.

The V gene is TRBV5-1, the J gene TRBJ1-4; perhaps TRBD1 as D (5 bases). Trimming cost V 0 bases and J 0 bases, with 9 bases left between them. The germline V gene encodes CDR1 SGHRS and CDR2 YFSETQ. The CDR3 extends over 16 amino acids. The CDR3 protein is CASSLGLGATNEKLFF. Written as DNA, the CDR3 is TGCGCCAGCAGCTTGGGTTTGGGGGCAACTAATGAAAAACTGTTTTTT.

The rearrangement links TRBV2 to TRBJ2-1; D is ambiguous. The V and J ends lost 8 bases and 7 bases respectively, with 18 bases between them. The CDR3 extends over 14 amino acids. Germline CDR1 is SNHLY and CDR2 is FYNNEI. The CDR3: CASAPGRLGNEQFF. CDR3 nucleotides: TGTGCCAGCGCCCCGGGTCGACTTGGGAATGAGCAGTTCTTC.

The genes are TRBV6-9 and TRBJ1-5, with D perhaps TRBD1 (5 bases). Looked up from germline, CDR1 is MNHGY and CDR2 is SVAAGI. Trimming cost V 4 bases and J 6 bases, with 10 bases left between them. The length of the CDR3 is 13 residues. This chain's CDR3 is CASSFDSLQPQHF. CDR3 bases: TGTGCCAGCAGTTTTGACAGTCTTCAGCCCCAGCATTTT.

This chain connects TRBV2 to TRBJ1-1; a weak D match, TRBD1 (5 bases). Per germline, CDR1 SNHLY and CDR2 FYNNEI. Trimming removed 2 bases at V and 7 bases at J, with 11 bases between. This CDR3 is 13 amino acids long. As DNA, the CDR3 is TGTGCCAGCAGTGAATCTTGGGACGGTGAAGCTTTCTTT. It encodes CASSESWDGEAFF.

The chain couples TRBV5-4 to TRBJ1-6, with 7 bases lining up with TRBD1. The germline CDR1 and CDR2 sequences are SGHNT and YYREEE (reference sequence). The J segment lost 8 bases and the V segment lost 4 bases, leaving 6 bases of the junction unmatched. The CDR3 is 14 residues long. The CDR3, as DNA: TGTGCCAGCAGCGTTAACAGGGGTGATTCACCCCTCCACTTT. Translating it yields CASSVNRGDSPLHF.

The V and J genes are TRBV28 and TRBJ2-5; 8 bases align to TRBD1. From germline, CDR1 is MDHEN and CDR2 SYDVKM. V trimming: 5 bases; J trimming: 5 bases; junction bases outside the gene matches: 7. CDR3 size: 14 residues. The CDR3 protein is CASSITGGKETQYF. The CDR3 nucleotides read TGTGCCAGCAGTATAACAGGGGGAAAGGAGACCCAGTACTTC.

The V call is TRBV28, the J call TRBJ1-2; D is ambiguous. Looked up from germline, CDR1 is MDHEN and CDR2 is SYDVKM. V was cut by 7 bases and J by 4 bases, with 10 bases left in between. This CDR3 comprises 12 residues. Here the CDR3 reads CASNEPFYGYTF. Here the CDR3 DNA reads TGTGCCAGCAATGAGCCCTTCTATGGCTACACCTTC.